Described below is a single T cell receptor beta chain sequence and its context. Antigen: not known. This specimen comes from a study of CD8+ T cells in alopecia areata. The V and J ends lost 6 bases and 4 bases, in that order; junction bases with no gene match: 10. The CDR3 has 16 amino acids. Germline V gives CDR1 MNHEY, CDR2 SMNVEV (reference sequence). The sample's treatment: oral pan-JAK inhibitor, 5-10 mg twice daily. The investigators collected lesional scalp punch biopsies and peripheral blood from alopecia areata patients. Extracted from the samples, RNA was reverse transcribed into cDNA to serve as the sequencing template. Clones were read by immunoSEQ multiplex PCR, and TCRdb kept only the in-frame ones, dropping some. The sample has about 180,000 clones, less than 70% seen once. Overall study results and limits: Researchers reported that TCR sharing among patients proved less clear than in mice, possibly HLA-linked.

The source is a human donor with alopecia areata. V and J are TRBV27 and TRBJ1-5, with 9 bases identical to TRBD1. The sample consisted of CD8+ T cells sorted from blood, taken at week 24, from a patient treated with tofacitinib. CDR3 nucleotides: TGTGCCAGCAGCTACACGGGACAGGGACAAAATCAGCCCCAGCATTTT. Amino acids: CASSYTGQGQNQPQHF.